Only a few counts were recorded for the clone carrying this T cell receptor (beta chain). The data were taken from a study of T cell repertoires in cytomegalovirus infection. Trimming took off 2 bases at V and 5 bases at J, with 9 bases between the two ends. The CDR3 extends over 13 amino acids. Germline V CDR1 and CDR2: MNHEY, SVGAGI. TCRdb reanalysed the reads using MiXCR and keeps one entry per CDR3 protein. The sample carries 200,000 to 300,000 distinct CDR3 sequences, approximately 7% recorded once. The V gene is TRBV6-5, the J gene TRBJ2-5; D perhaps matches TRBD2 (5 bases). The receptor's source is a human donor in good health (CMV status not recorded). Some clones in this sample may be carry-over from other donors' samples. Sequenced sample: PBMCs. The CDR3 DNA follows: TGTGCCAGCAGTTACGTGGGAGTTGAGACCCAGTACTTC. It specifies CASSYVGVETQYF.